This T cell receptor beta chain appears in the sequencing data of a study of cytomegalovirus exposure and HLA in healthy donors. Study outcomes and limitations: Serostatus for CMV was the only available immune exposure information.

This CDR3 has 14 amino acids. V was pared by 4 bases and J by 8 bases, with 18 bases between. The V gene's germline CDR1 is SQVTM and CDR2 ANQGSEA. This clone was observed a handful of times. The antigen is not known. At the time of sampling, donors were nominally healthy, though unrecorded immune exposures were likely. PCR was performed using 60 Vbeta and 13 Jbeta primers. Per the original data handling: An analysis performed later counted about 80 million unique TCR beta chains (roughly 11 million of them shared). The method was immunoSEQ multiplex PCR; TCRdb's version includes in-frame clones alone and lacks a portion of them. V, J and clone size derive from that table, while D and trimming were established from the DNA sequence. The sample contains 200,000 or so clones, around three quarters of which appear only once.

The receptor comes from a man aged 35-49 years in good health and CMV-seronegative. This chain connects TRBV29-1 to TRBJ2-1; D possibly corresponds to TRBD1 (7 bases). Sample: PBMCs. The CDR3 region has the DNA TGCAGCGTTGGAGGTGGAGGGGGCGCTGATGAGCAGTTCTTC. It is translated as CSVGGGGGADEQFF.